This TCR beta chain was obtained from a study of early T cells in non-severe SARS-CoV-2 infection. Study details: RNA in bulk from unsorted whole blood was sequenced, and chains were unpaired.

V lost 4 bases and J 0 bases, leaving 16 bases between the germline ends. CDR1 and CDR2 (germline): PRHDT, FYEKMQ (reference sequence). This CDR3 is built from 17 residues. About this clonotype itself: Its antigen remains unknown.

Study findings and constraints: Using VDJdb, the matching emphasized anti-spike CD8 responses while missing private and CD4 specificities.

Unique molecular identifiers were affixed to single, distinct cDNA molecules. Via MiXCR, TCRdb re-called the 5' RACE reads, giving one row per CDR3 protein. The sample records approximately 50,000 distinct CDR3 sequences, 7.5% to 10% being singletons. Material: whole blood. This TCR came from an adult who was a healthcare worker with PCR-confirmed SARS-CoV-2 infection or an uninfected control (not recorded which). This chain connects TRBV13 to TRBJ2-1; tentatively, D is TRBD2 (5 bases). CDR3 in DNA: TGTGCCAGCAGCTACCTGGGGAGCGGCCACTCCTACAATGAGCAGTTCTTC. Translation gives CASSYLGSGHSYNEQFF.